The 8 T cell receptor beta chains in this list originate from one sample, sequenced in a study of patients and donors after allogeneic stem cell transplantation. TCRdb used MiXCR to reprocess the RT-PCR reads, holding one entry per CDR3 protein. The sample contains over 150,000 distinct CDR3 sequences, around 28% of which appear only once. The specimen sequenced was blood, either unsorted or a sorted T cell fraction (not recorded which). The receptors were gathered from a human donor who was either an allogeneic HSCT recipient or a stem cell or donor lymphocyte infusion donor (not recorded which). It is not recorded whose cells these are; they may come from a transplant donor.

The chain combines TRBV9 with TRBJ2-5, with D hard to call. The CDR3 length is 13 residues. Germline V gives CDR1 SGDLS, CDR2 YYNGEE. V lost 0 bases and J 5 bases, leaving 8 bases between the germline ends. The CDR3 region has the DNA TGTGCCAGCAGCGTAGGGAGCCGGGAGACCCAGTACTTC. Its protein product is CASSVGSRETQYF.

V usage is TRBV6-5 and J usage is TRBJ1-2; D ambiguous. There are 11 residues in the CDR3. Germline V gives CDR1 MNHEY, CDR2 SVGAGI. Trimming cost V 6 bases and J 2 bases, with 4 bases left between them. CDR3 residues: CASRTNYGYTF. Written as DNA, the CDR3 is TGTGCCAGCAGGACGAACTATGGCTACACCTTC.

The genes are TRBV3-1 and TRBJ1-1; D unresolved. V lost 3 bases and J lost 6, with 8 bases in between. There are 12 residues in the CDR3. Per germline, CDR1 LGHDT and CDR2 YNNKEL (reference sequence). DNA for the CDR3: TGTGCCAGCAGCCATCTGGGAGCTGAAGCTTTCTTT. It translates to CASSHLGAEAFF. Variable domain in full (rest from reference TRBV3-1 and TRBJ1-1): DTAVSQTPKYLVTQMGNDKSIKCEQNLGHDTMYWYKQDSKKFLKIMFSYNNKELIINETVPNRFSPKSPDKAHLNLHINSLELGDSAVYFCASSHLGAEAFFGQGTRLTVV.

This clonotype showed up just a few times. J is TRBJ2-1 and V is TRBV29-1, with TRBD2 identical over 10 bases. This CDR3 has 14 amino acids. Losses at the gene ends were 6 bases for V and 5 bases for J; bases not matched to a gene: 7. Germline CDR1 and CDR2: SQVTM and ANQGSEA. CDR3 in amino acids: CSVLGLAEHNEQFF. The CDR3 bases are TGCAGCGTCCTAGGACTAGCGGAACACAATGAGCAGTTCTTC.

V usage is TRBV12-3 or TRBV12-4 and J usage is TRBJ1-1, with D possibly TRBD1 on 6 matching bases. The germline V and J ends were trimmed by 5 bases and 4 bases, with 17 bases remaining between them. The CDR3 is made up of 15 amino acids. The CDR3 DNA sequence: TGTGCCAGCAGTCCTCCCGGGGGCTTGAGCACTGAAGCTTTCTTT. This encodes CASSPPGGLSTEAFF.

V is TRBV20-1 and J is TRBJ2-1; D gene unclear. The CDR3 is 14 residues long. CDR1 is DFQATT and CDR2 is SNEGSKA in the germline V gene (reference sequence). Between the trimmed V and J ends, which lost 3 bases and 2 bases, there was a span of 11 bases. CDR3 region: CSARGGSPYNEQFF. The CDR3 DNA is TGCAGTGCTAGGGGCGGATCTCCCTACAATGAGCAGTTCTTC.

This clonotype was observed at least ten times. The CDR3 here is CASSPFAEAFF. The DNA for the CDR3 is TGTGCCAGCAGCCCCTTTGCTGAAGCTTTCTTT. V and J are TRBV7-9 and TRBJ1-1; D uncertain. CDR3 size: 11 residues. The germline CDR1 and CDR2 sequences are SEHNR and FQNEAQ (reference sequence). V gave up 5 bases and J gave up 6 bases, with 7 bases separating them.

This chain connects TRBV12-3 or TRBV12-4 to TRBJ2-7, with D hard to call. Trimming left V 7 bases short and J 4 bases short, with 11 bases between. The CDR3 extends over 12 amino acids. In DNA form, the CDR3 reads TGTGCCAGCACCCACAGTGTTTACGAGCAGTACTTC. Encoded protein: CASTHSVYEQYF.